The clone carrying this T cell receptor beta chain was counted many times. Its antigen is not known. The data derive from a study of T cells after yellow fever vaccination. Findings and caveats of the study: A minor fraction of clonotypes spanned both CD4 and CD8 compartments.

Production of TCR cDNA was by 5'RACE template switching, which also added a universal primer site and UMIs. TCRdb independently ran MiXCR on the 5' RACE reads; one entry per CDR3 protein. The sample consists of about 200,000 distinct CDR3 sequences, about 3% of them appearing once. Deletions cut 1 base from V and 3 bases from J, with 5 bases between. CDR3 length: 12 amino acids. CDR1 is DFQATT and CDR2 is SNEGSKA in the germline V gene (reference sequence). The clonotype originates from a man aged 18 to 30 who received the YFV17D yellow fever vaccine. This specimen consisted of CD4+ T cells sorted from PBMCs, obtained 10 days after the yellow fever booster vaccination. The V gene is TRBV20-1, the J gene TRBJ2-3; D is undetermined. The CDR3 sequence: CSARVRTDTQYF. The CDR3 coding sequence is TGCAGTGCTAGAGTACGGACAGATACGCAGTATTTT.